Following are 27 T cell receptor beta chains from one sample sequenced in a study of blood T cell repertoires in COVID-19. Some clones are missing from TCRdb's copy, which holds only in-frame ones; the method was immunoSEQ multiplex PCR. In the table there are around 100,000 clones, around nine tenths of which are singletons. The specimen sequenced was peripheral blood. Every receptor here comes from a man older than 75 with acute or convalescent COVID-19.

V gene TRBV7-2 combines with J gene TRBJ2-5, with a tentative D call TRBD2 (5 bases). The ends were cut back, 0 bases at V and 3 bases at J, with 14 bases in the middle. Germline-derived CDR1 and CDR2 are SGHTA and FQGNSA. The CDR3 has 16 amino acids. In DNA, the CDR3 is TGTGCCAGCAGCTTAGCGCGGAGCGGAGCTAAAGAGACCCAGTACTTC. This codes for CASSLARSGAKETQYF. The whole variable domain, remainder taken from reference TRBV7-2 and TRBJ2-5, is GAGVSQSPSNKVTEKGKDVELRCDPISGHTALYWYRQSLGQGLEFLIYFQGNSAPDKSGLPSDRFSAERTGGSVSTLTIQRTQQEDSAVYLCASSLARSGAKETQYFGPGTRLLVL.

This clone was found a few times. The genes are TRBV19 and TRBJ1-5, with D possibly matching TRBD1 (6 bases). V was shortened by 3 bases and J by 5 bases, with 8 bases between the two germline ends. The CDR3 has 13 residues. Germline V gene sequence: CDR1 LNHDA, CDR2 SQIVND (reference sequence). CDR3 protein: CASSIRTDQPQHF. DNA for the CDR3: TGTGCCAGTAGTATCAGGACAGATCAGCCCCAGCATTTT.

The chain carries TRBV5-6 and TRBJ1-1; 8 positions agree with TRBD1. The junction had 2 bases not matched to a gene; V was cut back by 3 bases and J by 1 base. The CDR3 loop spans 14 amino acids. Germline V gene data show CDR1 as SGHDT and CDR2 as YYEEEE. The CDR3 DNA reads as TGTGCCAGCAGCTCCAGGGGGCCGAACACTGAAGCTTTCTTT. The encoded protein is CASSSRGPNTEAFF.

This clone was recorded once. V is TRBV11-3 and J is TRBJ2-1; D is perhaps TRBD1 (5 bases). V gave up 1 base and J gave up 3 bases, with 10 bases separating them. The CDR3 loop spans 15 amino acids. In germline, CDR1 is SGHNT, CDR2 YENEEA. The CDR3 sequence: CASSLGQDNYNEQFF. CDR3 nucleotides: TGTGCCAGCAGCTTAGGGCAGGACAACTACAATGAGCAGTTCTTC.

The chain combines TRBV5-1 with TRBJ1-1; 8 bases align to TRBD1. The CDR3 is made up of 15 amino acids. Germline V lookup: CDR1 SGHRS, CDR2 YFSETQ. The junction had 7 bases not matched to a gene; V was cut back by 4 bases and J by 2 bases. CDR3 coding DNA: TGCGCCAGCAGCGCCAGGACAGGGTCTAACACTGAAGCTTTCTTT. This encodes CASSARTGSNTEAFF.

The rearrangement joins TRBV28 to TRBJ2-6; possible D gene TRBD2, 5 bases. The V gene's germline CDR1 is MDHEN and CDR2 SYDVKM. The CDR3 has 18 amino acids. Between the trimmed V and J ends, which lost 6 bases and 0 bases, there was a span of 18 bases. The CDR3 is CASRPPGSGPSGANVLTF. CDR3 DNA sequence: TGTGCCAGCAGGCCTCCGGGATCGGGTCCCTCTGGGGCCAACGTCCTGACTTTC.

This rearrangement joins TRBV27 to TRBJ1-2; tentatively, D is TRBD1 (5 bases). V was clipped by 4 bases and J by 2 bases, with 11 bases between them. In germline, CDR1 is MNHEY, CDR2 SMNVEV (reference sequence). CDR3 length: 14 residues. The DNA for the CDR3 is TGTGCCAGCAGTTGGGGCCCTCCGAACTATGGCTACACCTTC. This sequence encodes CASSWGPPNYGYTF.

This clone has only one observation. The J gene is TRBJ2-1, the V gene TRBV5-1; 7 bases align to TRBD2. Germline CDR1 is SGHRS and CDR2 is YFSETQ. The CDR3 spans 15 residues. The V and J ends lost 4 bases and 6 bases, in that order; junction bases with no gene match: 10. The CDR3 DNA reads TGCGCCAGCAGCGTCCGGGACTACAGACGCAATGAGCAGTTCTTC. Protein: CASSVRDYRRNEQFF.

This clone was detected only once. This chain links TRBV12-3 or TRBV12-4 with TRBJ2-7, with 7 nucleotides matching TRBD2. The CDR3 loop spans 13 amino acids. Trimming at V came to 5 bases and at J to 6 bases, leaving 7 bases not matched to a gene. In DNA, the CDR3 is TGTGCCAGCAGTCCCGGACTAGTCTCCGAGCAGTACTTC. Residues: CASSPGLVSEQYF.

This clone was counted once. V gene TRBV21-1 combines with J gene TRBJ2-7; the table's TRBD2 call for D was not verified on the DNA. TRBV21-1 is a pseudogene locus. The CDR3 extends over 14 amino acids. CDR3 sequence (DNA): TGTGCCCAGATTCGACTAGCGGGAGTGAACGAGCAGTACTTC. Translation gives CAQIRLAGVNEQYF.

The chain links TRBV30 to TRBJ1-5; D is undetermined. The CDR3 spans 14 residues. The V end was cut by 2 bases, the J end by 4 bases, with 12 bases between. The germline V gene encodes CDR1 GTSNPN and CDR2 SVGIG (reference sequence). CDR3 sequence (DNA): TGTGCCTGGAGTAACGGGCCGGGGAATCAGCCCCAGCATTTT. Protein product: CAWSNGPGNQPQHF.

The V and J genes are TRBV7-2 and TRBJ2-1; 8 bases align to TRBD1. The germline V gene has CDR1 SGHTA and CDR2 FQGNSA. The J segment lost 8 bases and the V segment lost 1 base, leaving 10 bases of the junction unmatched. This CDR3 is 16 amino acids long. The DNA for the CDR3 is TGTGCCAGCAGCTTAGATATGCTCGCAGGGGGCTATGAGCAGTTCTTC. Translation gives CASSLDMLAGGYEQFF.

The V and J genes are TRBV19 and TRBJ2-2, with TRBD1 as a possible D gene (7 bases). CDR1 is LNHDA and CDR2 is SQIVND in the germline V gene (reference sequence). CDR3 length equals 14 residues. The V end was cut by 9 bases, the J end by 5 bases, with 16 bases between. In DNA, the CDR3 is TGTGCCAGCGAGGGGGCGGGGAGGACCGGGGAGCTGTTTTTT. It encodes CASEGAGRTGELFF.

This sequence joins TRBV5-5 and TRBJ2-7, with TRBD1 matching 9 bases. V lost 4 bases, J lost 0 bases, and 2 bases stayed unmatched. Germline assignment: CDR1 SGHKS and CDR2 YYEKEE (reference sequence). This CDR3 spans 14 amino acids. The CDR3 nucleotides are TGTGCCAGCAGCGAGGGACAGGGCTCCTACGAGCAGTACTTC. Protein product: CASSEGQGSYEQYF.

This clone showed up just a few times. This sequence joins TRBV11-3 and TRBJ2-2; D call uncertain. CDR1 and CDR2 from the germline V gene are SGHNT and YENEEA. The V gene lost 5 bases and the J gene lost 1 base, with 5 bases spanning the gap. There are 13 residues in the CDR3. As DNA, the CDR3 is TGTGCCAGCAGCATTCAGAACACCGGGGAGCTGTTTTTT. It translates to CASSIQNTGELFF.

The J gene is TRBJ2-5, the V gene TRBV9, with TRBD2 matching 8 bases. The germline CDR1 and CDR2 sequences are SGDLS and YYNGEE. The CDR3 is 14 amino acids. V shed 3 bases, J shed 7 bases, and the junction held 8 bases outside the gene matches. In DNA form, the CDR3 reads TGTGCCAGCAGCGCAGCGGGAGTAGTAGGGACCCAGTACTTC. Translated, it gives CASSAAGVVGTQYF. Filled out from reference TRBV9 and TRBJ2-5, the complete variable domain reads DSGVTQTPKHLITATGQRVTLRCSPRSGDLSVYWYQQSLDQGLQFLIQYYNGEERAKGNILERFSAQQFPDLHSELNLSSLELGDSALYFCASSAAGVVGTQYFGPGTRLLVL.

This sequence joins TRBV7-3 and TRBJ2-1, with 10 positions matching TRBD2. Germline CDR1 is SGHTA and CDR2 is FQGTGA. V dropped 0 bases and J dropped 7; count of bases not matched to a gene: 12. The length of the CDR3 is 18 residues. The CDR3 region has the DNA TGTGCCAGCAGCTTAACCTTCAAGCGGGAGGGGGGTAATAATGAGCAGTTCTTC. Translation gives CASSLTFKREGGNNEQFF.

Written as DNA, the CDR3 is TGTGCCAGCAGCCAAAGGGTAGCGGCCCTGAACACCGGGGAGCTGTTTTTT. Protein sequence: CASSQRVAALNTGELFF. The chain couples TRBV14 to TRBJ2-2; D perhaps matches TRBD2 (6 bases). This CDR3 has 17 amino acids. Germline V lookup: CDR1 SGHDN, CDR2 FVKESK. Between the trimmed V and J ends, which lost 2 bases and 1 base, there was a span of 14 bases.

This chain connects TRBV11-2 to TRBJ2-1, with D possibly being TRBD2 (7 bases). V shed 5 bases and J shed 0 bases, with 17 bases lying between them. This CDR3 has 17 amino acids. The germline V gene encodes CDR1 SGHAT and CDR2 FQNNGV. This CDR3 is CASSTGAGVGSYNEQFF. CDR3 sequence (DNA): TGTGCCAGCAGCACGGGGGCGGGAGTGGGCTCCTACAATGAGCAGTTCTTC. Full variable domain (missing parts from reference TRBV11-2 and TRBJ2-1): EAGVAQSPRYKIIEKRQSVAFWCNPISGHATLYWYQQILGQGPKLLIQFQNNGVVDDSQLPKDRFSAERLKGVDSTLKIQPAKLEDSAVYLCASSTGAGVGSYNEQFFGPGTRLTVL.

The chain combines TRBV7-2 with TRBJ2-2; 8 bases agree with TRBD2. The V gene's germline CDR1 is SGHTA and CDR2 FQGNSA. V gave up 1 base and J gave up 0 bases; unmatched junction bases: 1. The CDR3 is made up of 16 amino acids. DNA for the CDR3: TGTGCCAGCAGCTTAGAACTAGCGGCGAACACCGGGGAGCTGTTTTTT. Translating it yields CASSLELAANTGELFF.

The chain uses TRBV6-5 and TRBJ1-1, with D uncertain. Trimming took off 2 bases at V and 4 bases at J, with 8 bases between the two ends. The CDR3 spans 13 residues. Germline V lookup: CDR1 MNHEY, CDR2 SVGAGI. CDR3 sequence reads: CASSYGRGTEAFF. The CDR3 DNA reads as TGTGCCAGCAGTTACGGCCGGGGCACTGAAGCTTTCTTT.

V usage is TRBV6-2 or TRBV6-3 and J usage is TRBJ2-5; 9 bases are a match to TRBD2. V dropped 2 bases and J dropped 4; count of bases not matched to a gene: 5. Germline CDR1 is MNHEY and CDR2 is SVGEGT. This CDR3 has 15 residues. The CDR3 loop reads CASSYNLAGPETQYF. CDR3 nucleotides: TGTGCCAGCAGTTACAACCTAGCGGGACCAGAGACCCAGTACTTC.

Comment on this clone: The germline gene is not matched at one end of the junction; a read error may be the cause. The chain has TRBV30 and TRBJ1-6, with D hard to call. The germline CDR1 and CDR2 sequences are GTSNPN and SVGIG (reference sequence). The CDR3 sequence is 12 residues long. The CDR3 loop is CAWSTHNSPLHF. The CDR3 DNA sequence: TGTGCCTGGAGTACACATAACTCACCCCTCCACTTT.

This clone was seen a single time. CDR3 sequence: CASSSLRGNTQYF. CDR3 DNA: TGTGCCAGCAGCTCCCTTCGGGGGAATACGCAGTATTTT. The rearrangement joins TRBV7-2 to TRBJ2-3, with a weak D call TRBD2 (6 bases). The CDR3 has 13 residues. In germline, CDR1 is SGHTA, CDR2 FQGNSA. V gave up 4 bases and J gave up 7 bases, with 12 bases separating them.

This chain links TRBV7-6 with TRBJ1-6; D gene uncertain. CDR3 length equals 15 residues. V dropped 5 bases and J dropped 4 bases, with 12 bases sitting between them. Per the germline V gene, CDR1 is SGHVS and CDR2 is FNYEAQ. CDR3 in amino acids: CASSTEAQYNSPLHF. CDR3 sequence (DNA): TGTGCCAGCAGCACCGAGGCCCAGTATAATTCACCCCTCCACTTT.

The DNA of the CDR3 is TGTGCCACCAGCAGAGATAGAGCAGGGGCGTATACGGGCGGCTACACCTTC. It encodes CATSRDRAGAYTGGYTF. This chain links TRBV15 with TRBJ1-2, with D perhaps matching TRBD1 (6 bases). V was shortened by 0 bases and J by 8 bases, with 22 bases between the two germline ends. Per germline, CDR1 LNHNV and CDR2 YYDKDF (reference sequence). The CDR3 totals 17 residues. Looking up the rest from reference TRBV15 and TRBJ1-2 gives the full variable domain: DAMVIQNPRYQVTQFGKPVTLSCSQTLNHNVMYWYQQKSSQAPKLLFHYYDKDFNNEADTPDNFQSRRPNTSFCFLDIRSPGLGDTAMYLCATSRDRAGAYTGGYTFGSGTRLTVV.

V is TRBV12-3 or TRBV12-4 and J is TRBJ1-6, with 8 positions matching TRBD1. The CDR3 has 13 residues. Losses at the gene ends were 3 bases for V and 19 bases for J; bases not matched to a gene: 11. This CDR3 reads CASSFFRDRTIHF. CDR3 bases: TGTGCCAGCAGTTTTTTCCGGGACAGGACTATTCACTTT.